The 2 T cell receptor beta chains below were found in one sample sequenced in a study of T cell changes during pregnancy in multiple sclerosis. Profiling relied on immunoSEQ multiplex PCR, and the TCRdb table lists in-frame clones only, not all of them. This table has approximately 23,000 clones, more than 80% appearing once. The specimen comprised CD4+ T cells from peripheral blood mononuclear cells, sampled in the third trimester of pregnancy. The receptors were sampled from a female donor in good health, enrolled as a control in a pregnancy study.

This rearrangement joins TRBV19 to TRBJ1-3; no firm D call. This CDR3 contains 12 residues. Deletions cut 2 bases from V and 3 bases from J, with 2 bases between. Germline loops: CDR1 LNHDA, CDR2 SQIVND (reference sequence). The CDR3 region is CASSIRGNTIYF. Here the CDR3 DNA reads TGTGCCAGTAGTATACGTGGAAACACCATATATTTT.

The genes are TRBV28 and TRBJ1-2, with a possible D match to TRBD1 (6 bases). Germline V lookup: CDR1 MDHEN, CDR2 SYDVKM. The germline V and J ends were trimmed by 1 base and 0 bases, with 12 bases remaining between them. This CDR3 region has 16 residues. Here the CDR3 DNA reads TGTGCCAGCAGTTTATTCGGGGGGGCAGCTAACTATGGCTACACCTTC. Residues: CASSLFGGAANYGYTF.